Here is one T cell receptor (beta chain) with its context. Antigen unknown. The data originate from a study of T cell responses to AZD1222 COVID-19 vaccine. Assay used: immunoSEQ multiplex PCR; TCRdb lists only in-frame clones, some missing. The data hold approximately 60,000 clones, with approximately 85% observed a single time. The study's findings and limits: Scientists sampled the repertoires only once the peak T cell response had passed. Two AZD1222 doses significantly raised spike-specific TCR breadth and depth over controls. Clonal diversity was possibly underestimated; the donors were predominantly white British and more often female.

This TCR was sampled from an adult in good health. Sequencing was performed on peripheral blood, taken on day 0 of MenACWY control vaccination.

CDR3 in DNA: TGCGCCAGCGTTCAGCTGGACAGCAACACCGGGGAGCTGTTTTTT. Translation gives CASVQLDSNTGELFF. V is TRBV5-1 and J is TRBJ2-2; tentative D call: TRBD1 (6 bases). CDR3 length: 15 amino acids. The germline V gene has CDR1 SGHRS and CDR2 YFSETQ. V was cut by 7 bases and J by 2 bases, with 15 bases left in between. Based on the CDR3 plus reference TRBV5-1 and TRBJ2-2, the full variable domain is KAGVTQTPRYLIKTRGQQVTLSCSPISGHRSVSWYQQTPGQGLQFLFEYFSETQRNKGNFPGRFSGRQFSNSRSEMNVSTLELGDSALYLCASVQLDSNTGELFFGEGSRLTVL.